The rows below give T cell receptor beta chains drawn from one sample of a study of Ad26.COV2.S vaccination and SARS-CoV-2 variants. Sequencing used immunoSEQ multiplex PCR; TCRdb keeps in-frame clones, though not all of them. In the table there are some 350,000 clones, roughly 81% of which are singletons. This specimen was peripheral blood, taken in a trial of Ad26.COV2.S vaccine versus placebo. These receptors were collected from a person aged 18-60 years who received the Ad26.COV2.S COVID-19 vaccine or a placebo. The CDR3 runs from the conserved cysteine through the conserved F or W. A D gene is named only where the DNA matches it firmly. Size is omitted from some rows. Given values are once, few, many or a class for expanded clones.

abundance,v_gene,d_gene,len,j_gene,CDR3aa,CDR3nt
.,TRBV13,TRBD2,18,TRBJ2-3,CASSGGTSGGVSTDTQYF,TGTGCCAGCAGCGGCGGGACTAGCGGGGGGGTTAGCACAGATACGCAGTATTTT
.,TRBV18,.,15,TRBJ1-2,CASSPYHEGIYGYTF,TGTGCCAGCTCACCCTACCATGAAGGGATCTATGGCTACACCTTC
many,TRBV5-1,TRBD2,15,TRBJ2-7,CASSPTSGRVGEQYF,TGCGCCAGCAGCCCGACTAGCGGGAGGGTCGGCGAGCAGTACTTC
once,TRBV10-3,.,16,TRBJ1-1,CAISPIGTGGNTEAFF,TGTGCCATCAGTCCTATTGGGACGGGGGGGAACACTGAAGCTTTCTTT
.,TRBV11-2,.,13,TRBJ2-3,CASSLEHTDTQYF,TGTGCCAGCAGCTTAGAACACACAGATACGCAGTATTTT
.,TRBV21-1,.,16,TRBJ2-7,CASRYSGGSRGYEQYF,TGTGCCAGCAGGTATAGCGGGGGGTCTCGGGGCTACGAGCAGTACTTC
.,TRBV6-5,.,15,TRBJ2-7,CASRLHPPPLYEQYF,TGTGCCAGCAGACTGCACCCACCCCCCCTATACGAGCAGTACTTC
once,TRBV30,TRBD1,14,TRBJ1-5,CAWSNRGSNQPQHF,TGTGCCTGGAGTAACAGGGGGAGCAATCAGCCCCAGCATTTT
.,TRBV11-2,TRBD1,14,TRBJ2-7,CASSTRGLSYEQYF,TGTGCCAGCAGCACCAGGGGGCTCTCCTACGAGCAGTACTTC
.,TRBV19,.,14,TRBJ2-3,CASSISLQPDTQYF,TGTGCCAGTAGTATATCCCTGCAGCCAGATACGCAGTATTTT
once,TRBV7-2,TRBD1,15,TRBJ2-7,CASSLPGTVTYEQYF,TGTGCCAGCAGCCTCCCCGGGACAGTAACCTACGAGCAGTACTTC